These T cell receptor beta chains were read from a single sample in a study of blood T cells in healthy people across ages. TCRdb redid the calling of the 5' RACE reads with MiXCR, one entry per CDR3 protein. The table shows about 640,000 distinct CDR3 sequences, with approximately 30% occurring only once. The sequencing input was blood. The origin of the receptors is a woman of 80 years or more in good health. Each CDR3 is given with its conserved first and last residue.

TRBJ1-5	TRBV4-1	CASSQDQTAGQPQHF
TRBJ1-5	TRBV20-1	CSARDRRGIQPQHF
TRBJ2-7	TRBV30	CAWSVGRGEAQYF
TRBJ2-3	TRBV12-3/TRBV12-4	CASSLGGHRADAQYF
TRBJ2-2	TRBV3-1	CASAREVTGGATGELFF
TRBJ1-4	TRBV3-1	CASSPRTGFNEKLFF
TRBJ1-2	TRBV12-3/TRBV12-4	CASSFSGALGYTF
TRBJ1-1	TRBV20-1	CSASGEKVNTEAFF
TRBJ1-1	TRBV5-1	CASKPQTGATTEAFF
TRBJ1-1	TRBV20-1	CSARSGRNTEAFF
TRBJ2-1	TRBV5-1	CAGSRGQGTPYNEQFF
TRBJ1-5	TRBV7-2	CASSLQGGRNQPQHF
TRBJ1-4	TRBV28	CASSLISGAGEKLFF
TRBJ1-2	TRBV7-2	CASSLVAGGIQNYGYTF
TRBJ2-1	TRBV9	CASSVGASGGYNEQFF
TRBJ1-1	TRBV3-1	CASSQVSAPLMNTEAFF
TRBJ2-7	TRBV20-1	CSARDSVGGYYEQYF
TRBJ1-2	TRBV6-1	CASSEARGERGYTF